This T cell receptor beta chain is drawn from a study of CD8 T cells in Susac syndrome. CDR1 and CDR2 (germline): SGHTA, FQGTGA. The CDR3 is made up of 14 amino acids. Trimming pared 5 bases from V and 5 bases from J, leaving 16 bases between. Roughly 0.45 to 1 ug RNA was reverse transcribed with random hexamers. Amplification of TCR beta CDR3 was carried out by immunoSEQ multiplex PCR, which covered 54 Vbeta and 13 Jbeta segments. In TCRdb, the immunoSEQ multiplex PCR reads were re-called with MiXCR into one record per CDR3 protein. The repertoire consists of more than 95,000 distinct CDR3 sequences, with 93% occurring once and the leading ten covering approximately 0.3%. It was treatment-naive patients with stable or active relapsing-remitting disease who made up the multiple sclerosis controls. Bulk CD8+ and CD4+ cells came from magnetic negative isolation; CD8+ TEMRA by FACS.

The sequenced sample was CD8+ T cells from PBMCs. This clonotype was sampled from a human donor with multiple sclerosis. The chain couples TRBV7-3 to TRBJ2-7; a weak D match, TRBD2 (5 bases). CDR3 amino acids: CASSASGSLHEQYF. CDR3 sequence (DNA): TGTGCCAGCAGCGCTTCGGGGTCCCTCCACGAGCAGTACTTC. The complete variable domain, with remaining parts taken from reference TRBV7-3 and TRBJ2-7, reads GAGVSQTPSNKVTEKGKYVELRCDPISGHTALYWYRQSLGQGPEFLIYFQGTGAADDSGLPNDRFFAVRPEGSVSTLKIQRTERGDSAVYLCASSASGSLHEQYFGPGTRLTVT.